The clone carrying this T cell receptor beta chain was observed at least ten times. The authors prepared the TCRbeta library with unique molecular identifiers. TCRdb itself ran the PCR reads through MiXCR, one entry per CDR3 protein. The sample has 230,000 or so distinct CDR3 sequences, around 12% seen once. These data belong to a study of T-cell reconstitution after alpha-beta-depleted transplantation in children. This CDR3 comprises 15 residues. The V and J ends lost 1 base and 5 bases respectively, with 11 bases between them. Germline CDR1 SSHAT, CDR2 FNYEAQ (reference sequence). The chain employs TRBV7-7 and TRBJ2-2; the D gene is possibly TRBD1 (5 bases). Sample: PBMCs from the stem cell graft donor, taken from the stem cell graft. The sequence came from a human donor who donated a stem cell graft to a child with acute lymphoblastic leukemia. This chain's CDR3 is CASSLEHRSTGELFF. DNA for the CDR3: TGTGCCAGCAGCTTAGAACACAGGTCAACCGGGGAGCTGTTTTTT.